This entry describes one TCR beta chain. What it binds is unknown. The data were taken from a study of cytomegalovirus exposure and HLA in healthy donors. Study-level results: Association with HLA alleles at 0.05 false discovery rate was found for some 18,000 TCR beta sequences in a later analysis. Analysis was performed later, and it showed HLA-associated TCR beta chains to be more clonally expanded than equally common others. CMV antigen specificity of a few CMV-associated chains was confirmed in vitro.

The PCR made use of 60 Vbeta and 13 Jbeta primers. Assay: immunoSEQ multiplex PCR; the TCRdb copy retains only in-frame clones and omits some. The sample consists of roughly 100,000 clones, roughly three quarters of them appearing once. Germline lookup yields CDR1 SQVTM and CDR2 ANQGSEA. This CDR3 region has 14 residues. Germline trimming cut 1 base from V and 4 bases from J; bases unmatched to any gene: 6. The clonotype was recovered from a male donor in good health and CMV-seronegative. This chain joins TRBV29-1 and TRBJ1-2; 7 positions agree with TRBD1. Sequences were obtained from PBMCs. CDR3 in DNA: TGCAGCGTTGAAGCAGGGGGGCTGACCTATGGCTACACCTTC. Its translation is CSVEAGGLTYGYTF.